A selection of T cell receptor beta chains follows, all from one sample in a study of blood T cell repertoires in COVID-19. The data were produced by immunoSEQ multiplex PCR, yet TCRdb's version contains in-frame clones alone and is incomplete. Found here are 380,000 or so clones, roughly 88% of them singletons; the top ten hold roughly 0.97%. Sample: PBMCs or T cells enriched from blood (not recorded which). The source is a woman aged 30 to 39 with acute COVID-19. The CDR3 runs from the conserved cysteine through the conserved F or W. D genes are given only for firm matches. Some rows mark clone size as missing; the rest say once, few, many or name a class of expanded clone.

>TRBD1|TRBJ1-2|TRBV19|.
CASSTRQGPSYGYTF
TGTGCCAGTAGTACTCGACAGGGGCCAAGCTATGGCTACACCTTC
>.|TRBJ2-7|TRBV5-1|.
CASSLDTGSSYEQYF
TGCGCCAGCAGCTTGGATACAGGGAGCTCCTACGAGCAGTACTTC
>.|TRBJ2-3|TRBV20-1|.
CSASAPDATDTQYF
TGCAGTGCTAGTGCGCCAGATGCCACAGATACGCAGTATTTT
>TRBD2|TRBJ2-1|TRBV4-2|.
CASSQARTSGGYNEQFF
TGTGCCAGCAGCCAAGCAAGGACTAGCGGGGGATACAATGAGCAGTTCTTC
>TRBD1|TRBJ1-2|TRBV24-1|.
CATSGRTGGNSYGYTF
TGTGCCACCAGTGGCCGGACAGGGGGAAACTCCTATGGCTACACCTTC
>TRBD2|TRBJ2-3|TRBV7-7|.
CASSLIAGGTDTQYF
TGTGCCAGCAGCTTAATAGCGGGGGGTACAGATACGCAGTATTTT
>TRBD1|TRBJ2-5|TRBV5-6|once
CASSMYRGRMETQYF
TGTGCCAGCAGCATGTACAGGGGGCGAATGGAGACCCAGTACTTC
>TRBD1|TRBJ2-2|TRBV19|.
CASGGTGGTGELFF
TGTGCCAGTGGGGGGACAGGGGGCACCGGGGAGCTGTTTTTT
>TRBD1|TRBJ1-4|TRBV7-9|.
CASSLRGLDEKLFF
TGTGCCAGCAGCCTCAGGGGGCTTGATGAAAAACTGTTTTTT
>TRBD2|TRBJ2-3|TRBV11-2|.
CASSSGLAGAYSSTDTQYF
TGTGCCAGCAGCTCCGGACTAGCGGGGGCCTACTCTAGCACAGATACGCAGTATTTT
>.|TRBJ1-5|TRBV4-3|.
CASSQVFGQPQHF
TGCGCCAGCAGCCAAGTTTTCGGTCAGCCCCAGCATTTT
>.|TRBJ2-3|TRBV4-3|.
CASSQESSGWEIDTQYF
TGCGCCAGCAGCCAAGAGTCCAGCGGGTGGGAAATAGATACGCAGTATTTT
>TRBD2|TRBJ2-5|TRBV4-1|once
CASSQLGLAPETQYF
TGCGCCAGCAGCCAACTGGGACTAGCTCCAGAGACCCAGTACTTC
>.|TRBJ1-2|TRBV3-1/TRBV3-2|.
CASSQVEGLNYGYTF
TGTGCCAGCAGCCAAGTGGAGGGTCTTAACTATGGCTACACCTTC
>.|TRBJ1-3|TRBV27|.
CASSLLPTAGNTIYF
TGTGCCAGCAGTTTATTACCGACAGCTGGAAACACCATATATTTT
>.|TRBJ1-2|TRBV7-3|.
CASSSGFGYGYTF
TGTGCCAGCAGCTCGGGGTTTGGCTATGGCTACACCTTC
>TRBD2|TRBJ2-7|TRBV5-1|.
CASSLAEAGGRSKQYF
TGCGCCAGCAGCTTGGCCGAAGCGGGGGGGCGAAGTAAGCAGTACTTC
>.|TRBJ2-5|TRBV18|.
CASSTPGIWETQYF
TGTGCCAGCTCAACCCCAGGGATCTGGGAGACCCAGTACTTC
>.|TRBJ2-7|TRBV4-1|.
CASSFLPSVPRRGNEQYF
TGCGCCAGCAGCTTCTTACCGTCAGTCCCGCGGAGGGGCAACGAGCAGTACTTC
>.|TRBJ1-2|TRBV12-3/TRBV12-4|.
CASSTSSYGYTF
TGTGCCAGCAGTACATCGTCCTATGGCTACACCTTC
>TRBD2|TRBJ2-1|TRBV7-9|.
CASSSPSGGARDEQFF
TGTGCCAGCAGCTCTCCTAGCGGGGGGGCCCGGGATGAGCAGTTCTTC
>.|TRBJ1-6|TRBV30|.
CAWSFIVGESPLHF
TGTGCCTGGAGTTTTATCGTGGGAGAATCACCCCTCCACTTT
>TRBD1|TRBJ1-1|TRBV14|.
CASSQDRFRTGGWNTEAFF
TGTGCCAGCAGCCAAGATAGGTTTAGGACAGGGGGCTGGAACACTGAAGCTTTCTTT